This entry lists 18 T cell receptor beta chains sequenced from one sample in a study of T cell repertoires in ileal Crohn's disease (dated by TCRdb to the late 2010s). The library came from the immunoSEQ multiplex PCR assay. The source is immuneACCESS, and TCRdb retained only in-frame sequences with V and J called. Part of the clones is not carried over; for the studies checked, unresolved V genes explain less than half of this, and the remainder is unexplained. The sample contains about 62,000 clones, around 90% of them found a single time. Jointly, the top ten make up approximately 2% of the sample. This specimen's time point label, per the study, means: neoterminal ileum biopsy at postoperative endoscopy, about 6 months after surgery. The sample comprised ileal tissue. The receptors stem from an adult with Crohn's disease.

In regard to this clone: Compared with germline, one end of the junction differs, possibly owing to a read error. The V and J genes are TRBV7-9 and TRBJ2-7, with 8 bases that match TRBD2. Germline CDR1 and CDR2: SEHNR and FQNEAQ (reference sequence). The CDR3 spans 13 residues. The CDR3 loop is CASSLDGREDPFF. Written as DNA, the CDR3 is TGTGCCAGCAGCTTAGATGGGCGGGAGGACCCGTTCTTC.

The chain carries TRBV5-4 and TRBJ2-5, with TRBD2 matching over 11 bases. CDR1 SGHNT and CDR2 YYREEE come from the germline V gene (reference sequence). The trim removed 3 bases at V and 1 base at J, leaving 2 bases unmatched. There are 15 residues in the CDR3. The CDR3 loop is CASSSGLAAQETQYF. CDR3 nucleotides: TGTGCCAGCAGCTCGGGACTAGCGGCCCAAGAGACCCAGTACTTC.

V usage is TRBV7-9 and J usage is TRBJ1-2, with D unresolved. The V gene lost 4 bases and the J gene lost 4 bases, with 10 bases spanning the gap. In germline, CDR1 is SEHNR, CDR2 FQNEAQ (reference sequence). This CDR3 is built from 13 residues. The CDR3 reads CASSYTPTYGYTF. CDR3 DNA sequence: TGTGCCAGCAGCTATACACCCACCTATGGCTACACCTTC.

The chain carries TRBV19 and TRBJ1-5; no definite D call. This CDR3 comprises 14 residues. Trimming removed 5 bases from V and 4 bases from J, with 12 bases in between. Germline V gene lookup returns CDR1 LNHDA and CDR2 SQIVND (reference sequence). The CDR3: CASSQPPGNQPQHF. The CDR3 DNA follows: TGTGCCAGTAGTCAGCCCCCGGGGAATCAGCCCCAGCATTTT.

CDR3 residues: CASSWGDPGYTF. The CDR3 nucleotides are TGTGCCAGCTCGTGGGGGGATCCTGGCTACACCTTC. The rearrangement uses TRBV28 and TRBJ1-2; D possibly corresponds to TRBD1 (5 bases). Germline assignment: CDR1 MDHEN and CDR2 SYDVKM. This CDR3 comprises 12 residues. V lost 8 bases and J 7 bases, leaving 14 bases between the germline ends.

V and J are TRBV11-2 and TRBJ2-7; D not certain. The V gene lost 3 bases and the J gene lost 4 bases, with 13 bases spanning the gap. CDR3 length equals 14 residues. Germline values: CDR1 SGHAT, CDR2 FQNNGV. Here the CDR3 DNA reads TGTGCCAGCAGCTTTCGGCACAGTCGATACGAGCAGTACGTC. This gives the protein CASSFRHSRYEQYV.

The chain combines TRBV29-1 with TRBJ1-2, with TRBD1 matching over 7 bases. This CDR3 spans 11 amino acids. From germline, CDR1 is SQVTM and CDR2 ANQGSEA. V was pared by 8 bases and J by 6 bases, with 6 bases of the junction left unmatched. The CDR3 reads CSLDREDGYTF. CDR3 in DNA: TGCAGCCTAGACAGGGAGGATGGCTACACCTTC.

This chain connects TRBV28 to TRBJ1-6; no definite D call. The germline CDR1 and CDR2 sequences are MDHEN and SYDVKM. The V end lost 7 bases, the J end lost 14 bases, and 15 bases lay between the germline ends. CDR3 length: 12 amino acids. CDR3 protein: CASTVREGALHF. In DNA form, the CDR3 reads TGTGCCAGCACCGTGCGAGAGGGAGCCCTCCACTTT. Full variable domain (remainder filled in from reference TRBV28 and TRBJ1-6): DVKVTQSSRYLVKRTGEKVFLECVQDMDHENMFWYRQDPGLGLRLIYFSYDVKMKEKGDIPEGYSVSREKKERFSLILESASTNQTSMYLCASTVREGALHFGNGTRLTVT.

Points on this clone: Other DNA sequences within the sample encode an identical CDR3. V usage is TRBV6-4 and J usage is TRBJ1-1, with TRBD1 identical over 11 bases. The CDR3 length is 13 residues. Trimming took 6 bases from V and 4 from J; bases not matched to a gene: 1. Per germline, CDR1 MRHNA and CDR2 SNTAGT. The CDR3 loop reads CASRGQGGTEAFF. CDR3 DNA: TGTGCCAGCAGGGGACAGGGGGGCACTGAAGCTTTCTTT.

J is TRBJ1-3 and V is TRBV11-2; TRBD1 agrees at 10 bases. J gave up 9 bases and V 2 bases, and 7 bases lay outside the gene matches. The CDR3 has 15 residues. Germline loops: CDR1 SGHAT, CDR2 FQNNGV. In DNA form, the CDR3 reads TGTGCCAGCAGCTTATACCTGGACAGGGGGGTCACCATATATTTT. It codes for CASSLYLDRGVTIYF. Filled out from reference TRBV11-2 and TRBJ1-3, the complete variable domain reads EAGVAQSPRYKIIEKRQSVAFWCNPISGHATLYWYQQILGQGPKLLIQFQNNGVVDDSQLPKDRFSAERLKGVDSTLKIQPAKLEDSAVYLCASSLYLDRGVTIYFGEGSWLTVV.

This chain links TRBV18 with TRBJ2-5; weak D call: TRBD1 (5 bases). V gave up 3 bases and J gave up 5 bases, with 13 bases separating them. The CDR3 length is 14 residues. Germline-derived CDR1 and CDR2 are KGHSH and LQKENI. The CDR3 DNA is TGTGCCAGCTCACCTCAAAGGGGTTCGGAGACCCAGTACTTC. Protein: CASSPQRGSETQYF. Supplemented by reference TRBV18 and TRBJ2-5, the full variable domain reads NAGVMQNPRHLVRRRGQEARLRCSPMKGHSHVYWYRQLPEEGLKFMVYLQKENIIDESGMPKERFSAEFPKEGPSILRIQQVVRGDSAAYFCASSPQRGSETQYFGPGTRLLVL.

This clone was observed a single time. The V call is TRBV5-6, the J call TRBJ2-3; D gene uncertain. The CDR3 contains 14 residues. The germline gives CDR1 SGHDT, CDR2 YYEEEE. The ends were cut back, 3 bases at V and 0 bases at J, with 8 bases in the middle. This CDR3 is CASSSRHSTDTQYF. CDR3 DNA sequence: TGTGCCAGCAGCTCAAGACACAGCACAGATACGCAGTATTTT.

V usage is TRBV18 and J usage is TRBJ2-5; D is possibly TRBD2 (5 bases). Looked up from germline, CDR1 is KGHSH and CDR2 is LQKENI. CDR3 length: 14 residues. The ends were cut back, 1 base at V and 1 base at J, with 7 bases in the middle. The CDR3 DNA reads TGTGCCAGCTCACCACGGGGAGCCCAAGAGACCCAGTACTTC. Its translation: CASSPRGAQETQYF. The full variable domain, rest sourced from reference TRBV18 and TRBJ2-5, is NAGVMQNPRHLVRRRGQEARLRCSPMKGHSHVYWYRQLPEEGLKFMVYLQKENIIDESGMPKERFSAEFPKEGPSILRIQQVVRGDSAAYFCASSPRGAQETQYFGPGTRLLVL.

CDR3 sequence reads: CASSGGGVTEAFF. Here the CDR3 DNA reads TGTGCCAGCAGCGGAGGGGGGGTCACTGAAGCTTTCTTT. This chain joins TRBV6-6 and TRBJ1-1, with D possibly matching TRBD1 (6 bases). Germline loops: CDR1 MNHNY, CDR2 SVGAGI (reference sequence). This CDR3 spans 13 amino acids. V was cut by 6 bases and J by 4 bases, with 12 bases left in between.

The rearrangement joins TRBV14 to TRBJ2-5, with D perhaps TRBD1 (5 bases). The length of the CDR3 is 12 residues. The germline CDR1 and CDR2 sequences are SGHDN and FVKESK. The V end was cut by 4 bases, the J end by 7 bases, with 10 bases between. The CDR3 protein is CASSPTAGTQYF. CDR3 in DNA: TGTGCCAGCAGCCCGACAGCTGGGACCCAGTACTTC.

CDR3 in amino acids: CASSSGVGNTEAFF. DNA of the CDR3: TGCGCCAGCAGCTCAGGTGTGGGGAACACTGAAGCTTTCTTT. The chain employs TRBV5-1 and TRBJ1-1; D is ambiguous. V was clipped by 3 bases and J by 1 base, with 10 bases between them. Germline assignment: CDR1 SGHRS and CDR2 YFSETQ. The CDR3 contains 14 residues.

J is TRBJ1-1 and V is TRBV4-2; 7 nucleotides agree with TRBD1. This CDR3 is built from 16 residues. Looked up from germline, CDR1 is LGHNA and CDR2 is YNFKEQ. The V segment lost 6 bases and the J segment 1 base; nucleotides outside the gene matches: 11. In DNA, the CDR3 is TGTGCCAGCAGGCGAGTCGCCGGGACAGCGAACACTGAAGCTTTCTTT. It codes for CASRRVAGTANTEAFF.

The chain joins TRBV18 to TRBJ1-5; 7 bases fit TRBD1. The CDR3 covers 16 residues. Germline CDR1 and CDR2: KGHSH and LQKENI. V trimming: 6 bases; J trimming: 4 bases; junction bases outside the gene matches: 12. The CDR3 DNA is TGTGCCAGCTCCGACCGGGACAGCAACATAAATCAGCCCCAGCATTTT. Its protein is CASSDRDSNINQPQHF. The variable domain in full, with the rest retrieved from reference TRBV18 and TRBJ1-5, is NAGVMQNPRHLVRRRGQEARLRCSPMKGHSHVYWYRQLPEEGLKFMVYLQKENIIDESGMPKERFSAEFPKEGPSILRIQQVVRGDSAAYFCASSDRDSNINQPQHFGDGTRLSIL.